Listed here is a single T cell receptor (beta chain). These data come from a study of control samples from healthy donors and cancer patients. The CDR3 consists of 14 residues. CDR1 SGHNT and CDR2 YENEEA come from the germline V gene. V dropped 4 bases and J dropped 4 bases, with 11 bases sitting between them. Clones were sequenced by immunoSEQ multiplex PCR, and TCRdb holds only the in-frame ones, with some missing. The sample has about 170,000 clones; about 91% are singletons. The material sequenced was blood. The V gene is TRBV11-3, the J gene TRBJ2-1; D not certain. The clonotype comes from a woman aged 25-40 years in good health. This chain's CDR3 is CASSSPPLYNEQFF. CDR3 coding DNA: TGTGCCAGCAGCTCGCCTCCATTATACAATGAGCAGTTCTTC.